Listed below are T cell receptor beta chains from one sample, sequenced in a study of T cell repertoires in cytomegalovirus infection. TCRdb reanalysed the reads using MiXCR and keeps one entry per CDR3 protein. Of more than 75,000 distinct CDR3 sequences listed, less than 30% are singletons. No antigen has been identified for these receptors. Here the sequenced sample was CD8+ T cells from cultured PBMCs, taken from culture after CMV antigen stimulation. These TCRs come from a human donor in good health (CMV status not recorded). Some clones in this sample may be carry-over from other donors' samples. CDR3s include the opening cysteine and the closing phenylalanine or tryptophan. A D gene is named only where the DNA matches it firmly. Size values are once, few and many counts, or a class for expanded clones, and some rows have none.

once	TRBJ1-5	TRBV27	NA	TGTGCCAGCAGGAGAGGGTTCCAGGAGGGTCAGCCCCAGCATTTT	CASRRGFQEGQPQHF
NA	TRBJ2-3	TRBV7-9	NA	TGTGCCAGCAGCTTTTCTCGAGATACGCAGTATTTT	CASSFSRDTQYF
many	TRBJ1-6	TRBV19	NA	TGTGCCAGCAGGGGAAGCTCCTATAATTCACCCCTCCACTTT	CASRGSSYNSPLHF
many	TRBJ2-1	TRBV19	TRBD2	TGTGCCAGTAGTACTAGCGGGGTCTACACCTACAATGAGCAGTTCTTC	CASSTSGVYTYNEQFF
NA	TRBJ2-7	TRBV7-8	TRBD2	TGTGCCAGCAGCTCCGGGACTAGCGGGGGCGACGAGCAGTACTTC	CASSSGTSGGDEQYF
many	TRBJ1-4	TRBV6-4	NA	TGTGCCGATGCAACCGGGGATAGGAAGGAAAAACTGTTTTTT	CADATGDRKEKLFF
few	TRBJ1-1	TRBV19	NA	TGTGCCAGTAGCGTCAGTTACATGAACACTGAAGCTTTCTTT	CASSVSYMNTEAFF
NA	TRBJ2-7	TRBV7-9	NA	TGTGCCAGCAGCACCGGGTCCACGGTCTACGAGCAGTACTTC	CASSTGSTVYEQYF
few	TRBJ2-3	TRBV6-4	NA	TGTGCCAGCAGGGGGTTAGCCGGGAGCACAGATACGCAGTATTTT	CASRGLAGSTDTQYF
NA	TRBJ2-7	TRBV5-1	TRBD2	TGCGCCAGCAGCTTGGCTAGCGGGGTCTCCTACGAGCAGTACTTC	CASSLASGVSYEQYF
NA	TRBJ1-1	TRBV2	TRBD1	TGTGCCAGCAGTGCTTCAGGGGGGCGCTTGGACACTGAAGCTTTCTTT	CASSASGGRLDTEAFF
few	TRBJ2-1	TRBV11-2	NA	TGTGCCAGCAACTTTGTTTGGGGGGCTAATGAGCAGTTCTTC	CASNFVWGANEQFF
NA	TRBJ2-2	TRBV2	NA	TGTGCCAGCAGCGCGGGTTCCGGGGAGCTGTTTTTT	CASSAGSGELFF
many	TRBJ2-4	TRBV7-8	NA	TGTGCCAGCAGCTTAGCGTTTACGGACGCAAATGACATTCAGTACTTC	CASSLAFTDANDIQYF
few	TRBJ1-1	TRBV6-5	NA	TGTGCCAGCAGTTACTTTCGGGGCACTGAAGCTTTCTTT	CASSYFRGTEAFF
few	TRBJ1-1	TRBV29-1	NA	TGCAGCGTTGAGGGCGCTGACAGTCGATACACTGAAGCTTTCTTT	CSVEGADSRYTEAFF
once	TRBJ1-1	TRBV20-1	TRBD1	TGCAGTGCTAGAGATGCCCGGGACAGGGTAGGAAGGGCTGAAGCTTTCTTT	CSARDARDRVGRAEAFF
NA	TRBJ1-4	TRBV28	NA	TGTGCCAGCAGTTTGTCCCTAGTGGGGACTGTAACTAATGAAAAACTGTTTTTT	CASSLSLVGTVTNEKLFF
many	TRBJ1-5	TRBV7-2	TRBD1	TGTGCCAGCAGCTTAGCGGGACAGGGTATTAGGCAGCCCCAGCATTTT	CASSLAGQGIRQPQHF
NA	TRBJ1-2	TRBV19	NA	TGTGCCAGTAGTTCCGGGGGCACTAACTATGGCTACACCTTC	CASSSGGTNYGYTF
many	TRBJ1-1	TRBV5-6	TRBD1	TGTGCCAGCAGCTGGCTGCCGGGACAGGGGAACACTGAAGCTTTCTTT	CASSWLPGQGNTEAFF